The T cell receptor (beta chain) under discussion was sequenced for a study of T cell responses to AZD1222 COVID-19 vaccine. Points on this clone: The antigen is not known.

Study observations and caveats: Repertoire samples came only from after the peak T cell response.

Assay used: immunoSEQ multiplex PCR; TCRdb lists only in-frame clones, some missing. The sample lists tens of thousands of clones, 78% occurring once. This TCR was recovered from an adult who received the AZD1222 COVID-19 vaccine. This material consisted of peripheral blood, taken 28 days after the second AZD1222 dose.

The CDR3 loop reads CSVVGQGSGELFF. DNA of the CDR3: TGCAGCGTTGTGGGACAGGGTTCGGGGGAGCTGTTTTTT. V usage is TRBV29-1 and J usage is TRBJ2-2, with 9 nucleotides matching TRBD1. This CDR3 comprises 13 residues. Germline V gene sequence: CDR1 SQVTM, CDR2 ANQGSEA. V trimming: 4 bases; J trimming: 8 bases; junction bases outside the gene matches: 5.